This is a list of T cell receptor beta chains from one sample in a study of T cell responses to AZD1222 COVID-19 vaccine. Sequenced by immunoSEQ multiplex PCR; TCRdb stores in-frame clones only, minus some. The sample contains 100,000 to 150,000 clones, around 85% of which appear only once. The sequenced sample was peripheral blood, obtained 28 days after the second AZD1222 dose. These receptor sequences come from an adult who received the AZD1222 COVID-19 vaccine. CDR3s leave out the opening cysteine and the closing phenylalanine or tryptophan. The order of the fields is J gene, V gene, CDR3 protein.

>TRBJ1-2|TRBV29-1
SVEGGQGRDGYT
>TRBJ1-2|TRBV7-6
ASSSGDYGYT
>TRBJ2-3|TRBV10-3
AISEGRPGQLSGVADTQY
>TRBJ1-2|TRBV6-4
ASKQGKGYT
>TRBJ2-5|TRBV15
ATSRGFQETQY
>TRBJ1-4|TRBV5-1
ASSLVGGATNEKLF
>TRBJ2-2|TRBV18
ASSPEVRGVNTGELF
>TRBJ2-1|TRBV5-1
ASTPGLAYNEQF
>TRBJ1-1|TRBV27
ASTETQGAITEAF
>TRBJ2-3|TRBV5-4
ASSLGLAGDTDTQY
>TRBJ2-7|TRBV6-5
ASRRDGAYEQY